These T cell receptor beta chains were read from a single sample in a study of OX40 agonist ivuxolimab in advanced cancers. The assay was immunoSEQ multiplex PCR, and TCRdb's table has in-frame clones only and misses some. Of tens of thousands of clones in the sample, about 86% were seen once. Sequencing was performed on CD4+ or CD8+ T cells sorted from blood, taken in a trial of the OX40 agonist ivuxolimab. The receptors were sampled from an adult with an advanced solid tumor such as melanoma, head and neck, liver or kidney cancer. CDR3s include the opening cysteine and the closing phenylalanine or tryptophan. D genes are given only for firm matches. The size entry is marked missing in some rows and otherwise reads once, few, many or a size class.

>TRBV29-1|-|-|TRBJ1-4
CSVARYPTNEKLFF
TGCAGCGTCGCCCGGTACCCAACTAATGAAAAACTGTTTTTT
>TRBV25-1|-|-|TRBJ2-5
CASSEPGSVRETQYF
TGTGCCAGCAGTGAACCTGGGTCGGTAAGAGAGACCCAGTACTTC
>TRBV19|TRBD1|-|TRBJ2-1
CASSITGGNWEQFF
TGTGCCAGTAGTATCACAGGGGGGAATTGGGAGCAGTTCTTC
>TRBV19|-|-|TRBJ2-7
CASSIGTANEQYF
TGTGCCAGTAGTATTGGGACGGCCAACGAGCAGTACTTC
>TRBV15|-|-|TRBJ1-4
CATSSLVGGSNEKLFF
TGTGCCACCAGCAGCCTGGTAGGAGGGTCCAATGAAAAACTGTTTTTT
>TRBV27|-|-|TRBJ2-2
CASSLNWEANTGELFF
TGTGCCAGCAGTTTAAATTGGGAGGCGAACACCGGGGAGCTGTTTTTT
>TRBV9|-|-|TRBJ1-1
CASSVGQSANTEAFF
TGTGCCAGCAGCGTAGGCCAGTCAGCGAACACTGAAGCTTTCTTT
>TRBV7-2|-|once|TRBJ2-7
CASSSGYYEQYF
TGTGCCAGCAGCTCCGGCTACTACGAGCAGTACTTC
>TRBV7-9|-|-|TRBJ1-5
CASSLGALGRGQPQHF
TGTGCCAGCAGCTTAGGGGCCCTAGGGCGAGGACAGCCCCAGCATTTT
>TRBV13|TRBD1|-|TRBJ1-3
CASSSTGAGNTIYF
TGTGCCAGCAGTTCGACAGGGGCTGGAAACACCATATATTTT
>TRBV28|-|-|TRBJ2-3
CASSFGRSDTQYF
TGTGCCAGCAGTTTTGGACGGAGCGATACGCAGTATTTT
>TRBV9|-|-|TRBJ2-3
CASSVAPRATITDTQYF
TGTGCCAGCAGCGTAGCTCCTCGGGCCACGATTACAGATACGCAGTATTTT
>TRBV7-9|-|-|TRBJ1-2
CASSLWSDGIYGYTF
TGTGCCAGCAGCTTATGGTCAGACGGCATCTATGGCTACACCTTC
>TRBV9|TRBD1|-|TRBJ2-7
CASSVTGGYEQYF
TGTGCCAGCAGCGTTACAGGGGGCTACGAGCAGTACTTC
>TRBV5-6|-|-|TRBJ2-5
CASSPKGAHGRTQYF
TGTGCCAGCAGCCCCAAAGGGGCCCACGGACGGACCCAGTACTTC
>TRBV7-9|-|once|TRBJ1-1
CASTQMPTVEAFF
TGTGCCAGCACCCAAATGCCGACGGTAGAAGCTTTCTTT
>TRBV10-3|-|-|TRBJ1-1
CATQRVSQGTEAFF
TGTGCCACCCAGCGTGTGAGTCAGGGCACTGAAGCTTTCTTT
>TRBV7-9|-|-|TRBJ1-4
CASSLGLTDGVKLFF
TGTGCCAGCAGCTTAGGGTTGACCGACGGGGTAAAACTGTTTTTT
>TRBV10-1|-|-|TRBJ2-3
CASSESPGGGGGPDTQYF
TGCGCCAGCAGTGAGTCGCCTGGTGGGGGTGGGGGCCCAGATACGCAGTATTTT
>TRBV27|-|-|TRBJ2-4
CASSPRPYVLAKNIQYF
TGTGCCAGCAGTCCCCGGCCTTATGTTCTAGCCAAAAACATTCAGTACTTC
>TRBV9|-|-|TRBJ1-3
CASSPRSLSGNTIYF
TGTGCCAGCAGCCCCCGGTCCCTCTCTGGAAACACCATATATTTT
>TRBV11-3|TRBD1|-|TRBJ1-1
CASSLGDSWTEAFF
TGTGCCAGCAGCTTAGGGGACAGTTGGACTGAAGCTTTCTTT
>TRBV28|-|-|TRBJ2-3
CASSGPVGHTDTQYF
TGTGCCAGCAGTGGCCCTGTGGGCCACACAGATACGCAGTATTTT
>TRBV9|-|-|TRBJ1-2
CASSIGGGGYTF
TGTGCCAGCAGCATCGGGGGTGGCGGCTACACCTTC
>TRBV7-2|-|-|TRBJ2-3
CASSLVFPGDTQYF
TGTGCCAGCAGCTTAGTGTTCCCGGGGGATACGCAGTATTTT
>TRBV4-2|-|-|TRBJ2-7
CASSQALSNEQYF
TGTGCCAGCAGCCAAGCACTAAGTAACGAGCAGTACTTC
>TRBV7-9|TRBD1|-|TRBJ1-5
CASSAQDRDGDQPQHF
TGTGCCAGCAGCGCCCAGGACAGGGACGGGGATCAGCCCCAGCATTTT
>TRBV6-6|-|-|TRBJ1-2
CASSYVIGQPYGYTF
TGTGCCAGCAGTTACGTTATAGGACAGCCCTATGGCTACACCTTC
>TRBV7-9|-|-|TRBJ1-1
CASSALAGATEAFF
TGTGCCAGCAGCGCCTTAGCGGGGGCCACTGAAGCTTTCTTT
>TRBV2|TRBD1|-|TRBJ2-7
CASSVPGDKGQVLYYEQYF
TGTGCCAGCAGTGTCCCGGGTGATAAAGGACAGGTCCTCTACTACGAGCAGTACTTC
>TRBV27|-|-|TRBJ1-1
CASFPREGGGEAFF
TGTGCCAGCTTCCCCCGGGAGGGGGGGGGTGAAGCTTTCTTT
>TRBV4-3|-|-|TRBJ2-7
CASSQSGLGYTYEQYF
TGCGCCAGCAGCCAATCCGGGCTGGGATATACCTACGAGCAGTACTTC
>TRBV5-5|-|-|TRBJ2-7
CASSLGYKRSYEQYF
TGTGCCAGCAGCTTGGGGTATAAGAGGTCCTACGAGCAGTACTTC
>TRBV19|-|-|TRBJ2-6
CASSIIYSGANVLTF
TGTGCCAGTAGTATTATCTACTCTGGGGCCAACGTCCTGACTTTC
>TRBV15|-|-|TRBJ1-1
CATRPPLGGAEAFF
TGTGCCACCAGACCTCCACTGGGAGGGGCTGAAGCTTTCTTT
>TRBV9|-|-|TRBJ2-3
CASSVATRGTPLARDTQYF
TGTGCCAGCAGCGTAGCTACAAGGGGGACGCCACTGGCCCGAGATACGCAGTATTTT
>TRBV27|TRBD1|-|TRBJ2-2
CASSTTGAGELFF
TGTGCCAGCAGTACAACAGGGGCCGGGGAGCTGTTTTTT
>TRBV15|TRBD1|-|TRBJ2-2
CATSRDRGTGWAGELFF
TGTGCCACCAGCAGAGATCGTGGGACAGGGTGGGCCGGGGAGCTGTTTTTT
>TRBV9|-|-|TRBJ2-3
CASSVEGASTDTQYF
TGTGCCAGCAGCGTAGAAGGGGCTAGCACAGATACGCAGTATTTT
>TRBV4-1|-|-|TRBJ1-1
CASSQDLMNTEAFF
TGCGCCAGCAGCCAAGATCTAATGAACACTGAAGCTTTCTTT
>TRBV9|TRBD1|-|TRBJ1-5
CASSAGGDSRNQPQHF
TGTGCCAGCAGCGCCGGGGGGGACAGCCGCAATCAGCCCCAGCATTTT
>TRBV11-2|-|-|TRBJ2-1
CASSFTGSGEQFF
TGTGCCAGCAGCTTTACAGGGTCGGGCGAGCAGTTCTTC
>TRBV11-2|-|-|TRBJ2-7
CASSFGSAASSYEQYF
TGTGCCAGCAGCTTTGGGTCGGCGGCGAGCTCCTACGAGCAGTACTTC
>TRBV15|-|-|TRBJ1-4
CATGGATNEKLFF
TGTGCCACCGGGGGAGCAACTAATGAAAAACTGTTTTTT
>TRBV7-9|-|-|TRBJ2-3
CASSFESLRDTQYF
TGTGCCAGCAGCTTCGAGAGCCTCCGGGATACGCAGTATTTT
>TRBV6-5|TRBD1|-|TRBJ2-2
CASRVQGVTGELFF
TGTGCCAGCAGGGTACAGGGGGTAACCGGGGAGCTGTTTTTT
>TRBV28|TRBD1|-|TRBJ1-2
CASRQAGTGIVYGYTF
TGTGCCAGCAGGCAAGCCGGGACAGGGATTGTTTATGGCTACACCTTC
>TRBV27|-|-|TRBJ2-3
CASSFDWGDTQYF
TGTGCCAGCAGTTTTGATTGGGGGGATACGCAGTATTTT
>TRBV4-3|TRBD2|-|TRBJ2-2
CASSQGLPAGAGELFF
TGCGCCAGCAGCCAAGGTTTACCCGCGGGGGCCGGGGAGCTGTTTTTT
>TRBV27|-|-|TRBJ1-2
CASSLRGIGNYGYTF
TGTGCCAGCAGTTTACGGGGAATAGGGAACTATGGCTACACCTTC
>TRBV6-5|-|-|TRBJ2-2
CASSFGTEAGELFF
TGTGCCAGCAGTTTCGGTACAGAGGCCGGGGAGCTGTTTTTT